This entry is about one T cell receptor beta chain. In the authors' workflow: Reference gene primer amplification in the assay estimated nucleated cell counts. Profiling relied on immunoSEQ multiplex PCR, and the TCRdb table lists in-frame clones only, not all of them. V, J and clone size are taken as reported in that table, and D and trimming were inferred from the DNA itself. The sample records about 250,000 clones, more than 70% being singletons. The entry originates in a study of blood T cell repertoires in COVID-19. V gave up 0 bases and J gave up 6 bases, with 12 bases separating them. Germline V CDR1 and CDR2: SNHLY, FYNNEI. The CDR3 covers 15 residues.

The TCR sequence derives from a woman of 80 years or more with COVID-19, enrolled during active disease. The chain recombines TRBV2 with TRBJ1-5, with D perhaps matching TRBD1 (5 bases). The sequenced sample was peripheral blood. CDR3 sequence reads: CASSEARQGGQPQHF. The CDR3 DNA reads TGTGCCAGCAGTGAAGCGCGGCAGGGAGGTCAGCCCCAGCATTTT.